This T cell receptor (beta chain) was profiled in a study of OX40 agonist ivuxolimab in advanced cancers. V trimming: 5 bases; J trimming: 3 bases; junction bases outside the gene matches: 1. This CDR3 comprises 12 residues. The germline V gene encodes CDR1 GTSNPN and CDR2 SVGIG (reference sequence). Peripheral blood came from all dose cohorts at three timepoints. The data were produced by immunoSEQ multiplex PCR, yet TCRdb's version contains in-frame clones alone and is incomplete. The table has tens of thousands of clones, about 89% seen once; the top ten hold roughly 15%. The sequence came from an adult with an advanced solid tumor such as melanoma, head and neck, liver or kidney cancer. The sequences come from CD4+ or CD8+ T cells sorted from blood, collected in a trial of the OX40 agonist ivuxolimab. V and J are TRBV30 and TRBJ2-1; 7 positions agree with TRBD2. CDR3: CAWASGYNEQFF. The CDR3 DNA is TGTGCCTGGGCTAGCGGCTACAATGAGCAGTTCTTC.